Each of the 22 T cell receptor beta chains below was sequenced from the same sample in a study of T-cell reconstitution after alpha-beta-depleted transplantation in children. For TCRbeta, the library was prepared with unique molecular identifiers. TCRdb re-derived calls from the PCR reads in MiXCR, one entry per CDR3 protein. Of 440,000 or so distinct CDR3 sequences listed, roughly two fifths were seen once; the top ten hold 27%. The sample in question was PBMCs, obtained before TCRalphabeta/CD19-depleted stem cell transplant. These receptors all come from a girl aged 2 to 10 with aplastic anemia, due to receive a stem cell transplant.

The rearrangement uses TRBV27 and TRBJ2-7, with 8 bases lining up with TRBD1. Germline-derived CDR1 and CDR2 are MNHEY and SMNVEV (reference sequence). The CDR3 totals 15 residues. V was pared by 8 bases and J by 5 bases, with 14 bases of the junction left unmatched. The CDR3 DNA sequence: TGTGCCAGCGCTCACCTGGACAGGGTTCGCCACGAGCAGTACTTC. As protein: CASAHLDRVRHEQYF.

There are a few counts of this clonotype. The chain couples TRBV20-1 to TRBJ2-1, with 13 bases matching TRBD2. Germline V gene data show CDR1 as DFQATT and CDR2 as SNEGSKA (reference sequence). V was pared by 6 bases and J by 7 bases, with 9 bases of the junction left unmatched. The CDR3 extends over 15 amino acids. The CDR3: CSAELAGGPWNEQFF. The CDR3 bases are TGCAGTGCAGAACTAGCGGGAGGGCCTTGGAATGAGCAGTTCTTC.

About this clonotype itself: This sequence may be a read error, since a much larger clone differs from it by one base. V is TRBV12-1 and J is TRBJ2-7. TRBV12-1 is a pseudogene locus. This CDR3 is 14 amino acids long. CDR3 amino acids: CASSFGHLAYEQYF. The CDR3 DNA reads TGTGCCAGCAGCTTTGGGCACCTTGCCTACGAGCAGTACTTC.

The rearrangement joins TRBV5-1 to TRBJ2-4; TRBD2 matches at 16 bases. V gave up 4 bases and J gave up 8 bases; unmatched junction bases: 9. Looked up from germline, CDR1 is SGHRS and CDR2 is YFSETQ. The CDR3 spans 17 residues. CDR3 bases: TGCGCCAGCAGCCTTGGGACTAGCGGGGGGGCCATAGACATTCAGTACTTC. This sequence encodes CASSLGTSGGAIDIQYF.

The genes are TRBV29-1 and TRBJ2-1; D gene unclear. Germline CDR1 is SQVTM and CDR2 is ANQGSEA. This CDR3 is 16 amino acids long. V was pared by 6 bases and J by 0 bases, with 18 bases between. The CDR3 DNA is TGCAGCGTAGCCCCGGTTGGGCGGAGCTCCTACAATGAGCAGTTCTTC. Protein: CSVAPVGRSSYNEQFF.

Details on this clonotype: With a much larger clone just one base away, this may be a read error. The chain carries TRBV20-1 and TRBJ2-5, with 10 nucleotides matching TRBD2. This CDR3 has 14 residues. Germline V gene data show CDR1 as DFQATT and CDR2 as SNEGSKA (reference sequence). Here the CDR3 DNA reads TGCAGTGCTAGAGATAGGCTAGCGGGAGAGACCCAGTCCTTC. Its protein product is CSARDRLAGETQSF.

Only a few counts were recorded for this clonotype. The chain has TRBV12-3 or TRBV12-4 and TRBJ2-1; the D gene is possibly TRBD1 (5 bases). Trimming removed 3 bases at V and 10 bases at J, with 7 bases between. There are 11 residues in the CDR3. CDR3 in DNA: TGTGCCAGCAGTTTTCGGACAGAGCAGTTCTTC. This gives the protein CASSFRTEQFF.

The rearrangement uses TRBV7-3 and TRBJ2-2, with 10 nucleotides matching TRBD2. V lost 2 bases to trimming and J lost 4 bases; unmatched junction nucleotides: 4. CDR3 length equals 16 residues. Germline assignment: CDR1 SGHTA and CDR2 FQGTGA. CDR3 sequence reads: CASSLPSGGVTGELFF. CDR3 bases: TGTGCCAGCAGCTTACCTAGCGGGGGCGTCACCGGGGAGCTGTTTTTT.

The rearrangement links TRBV18 to TRBJ2-7; the D is unclear. Per the germline V gene, CDR1 is KGHSH and CDR2 is LQKENI. V was clipped by 3 bases and J by 2 bases, with 11 bases between them. The CDR3 runs to 14 residues. The CDR3 here is CASSPSTEAYEQYF. The CDR3 DNA reads TGTGCCAGCTCACCCTCGACCGAAGCCTACGAGCAGTACTTC.

The chain has TRBV12-5 and TRBJ2-3, with a weak D call TRBD2 (6 bases). V lost 7 bases and J 3 bases, leaving 14 bases between the germline ends. Germline CDR1 and CDR2: LGHNT and FRNRAP. CDR3 length equals 14 residues. The DNA of the CDR3 is TGTGCTAGTGCCCGGGACTTGTCAACAGATACGCAGTATTTT. This codes for CASARDLSTDTQYF.

The chain combines TRBV20-1 with TRBJ1-3; D gene unclear. The ends were cut back, 4 bases at V and 1 base at J, with 5 bases in the middle. This CDR3 contains 12 residues. Germline V gene data show CDR1 as DFQATT and CDR2 as SNEGSKA (reference sequence). The CDR3, as DNA: TGCAGTGCTACTGGGTCTGGAAACACCATATATTTT. It is translated as CSATGSGNTIYF.

The gene calls are TRBV29-1 and TRBJ2-1; 7 bases are shared with TRBD1. CDR1 and CDR2 from the germline V gene are SQVTM and ANQGSEA. The trim removed 8 bases at V and 3 bases at J, leaving 4 bases unmatched. CDR3 length equals 12 residues. The CDR3 is CSSRTGYNEQFF. Written as DNA, the CDR3 is TGCAGCTCCCGGACAGGCTACAATGAGCAGTTCTTC.

V usage is TRBV5-1 and J usage is TRBJ2-2, with a tentative D call TRBD2 (6 bases). The germline V gene has CDR1 SGHRS and CDR2 YFSETQ. Trimming took 4 bases from V and 4 from J, leaving 14 bases between them. The CDR3 contains 15 residues. CDR3 in amino acids: CASSPTGGFTGELFF. CDR3 nucleotide sequence: TGCGCCAGCAGCCCTACCGGAGGGTTCACCGGGGAGCTGTTTTTT.

The chain employs TRBV20-1 and TRBJ2-3, with 9 bases matching TRBD2. CDR1 and CDR2 from the germline V gene are DFQATT and SNEGSKA (reference sequence). The CDR3 is 17 residues long. J gave up 6 bases and V 8 bases, and 21 bases lay outside the gene matches. The CDR3 bases are TGCAGTTACCCTGGGGCGGCTAGCGGGGATCCTCGGGATACGCAGTATTTT. Its protein is CSYPGAASGDPRDTQYF.

This clonotype was seen only a few times. This chain links TRBV6-2 or TRBV6-3 with TRBJ2-1, with TRBD2 matching over 9 bases. The germline CDR1 and CDR2 sequences are MNHEY and SVGEGT. V was clipped by 6 bases and J by 4 bases; unmatched bases: 7. The CDR3 length is 15 residues. DNA of the CDR3: TGTGCCAGCAGCTTAGCGGGAGCTTGGTACAATGAGCAGTTCTTC. Protein product: CASSLAGAWYNEQFF.

V and J are TRBV13 and TRBJ2-7, with D perhaps matching TRBD1 (6 bases). The germline V gene has CDR1 PRHDT and CDR2 FYEKMQ (reference sequence). Trimming pared 0 bases from V and 3 bases from J, leaving 9 bases between. The CDR3 consists of 14 residues. The CDR3 spells CASSLGGGNYEQYF. The CDR3, as DNA: TGTGCCAGCAGCTTAGGAGGGGGAAACTACGAGCAGTACTTC.

This clonotype was counted many times. The DNA of the CDR3 is TGTGCCAGCAGCCTTCGACTAAAGCAGTACTTC. This sequence encodes CASSLRLKQYF. The chain recombines TRBV3-1 with TRBJ2-7, with D maybe TRBD2 (5 bases). The germline CDR1 and CDR2 sequences are LGHDT and YNNKEL (reference sequence). V lost 4 bases, J lost 8 bases, and 9 bases lay in between. This CDR3 spans 11 amino acids.

There are a few counts of this clonotype. The genes are TRBV20-1 and TRBJ2-7; TRBD1 might be the D (6 bases). The V gene's germline CDR1 is DFQATT and CDR2 SNEGSKA (reference sequence). This CDR3 is built from 12 residues. CDR3 nucleotides: TGCAGCGCACGCGTTACAGGGCCCGAGCAGTACTTC. Amino acid sequence: CSARVTGPEQYF.

This chain links TRBV6-1 with TRBJ1-2; D gene uncertain. From germline, CDR1 is MNHNS and CDR2 SASEGT. Trimming cost V 6 bases and J 4 bases, with 21 bases left between them. The CDR3 is 16 amino acids. The CDR3 sequence: CASSPSTEDLIYGYTF. CDR3 in DNA: TGTGCCAGCAGCCCATCCACAGAGGACCTAATCTATGGCTACACCTTC.

The V gene is TRBV20-1, the J gene TRBJ1-5; unclear D gene. This CDR3 region has 16 residues. The V and J ends lost 6 bases and 1 base respectively, with 19 bases between them. Germline CDR1 is DFQATT and CDR2 is SNEGSKA (reference sequence). This CDR3 is CSALQTPLGSNQPQHF. DNA for the CDR3: TGCAGTGCCCTTCAGACACCTCTAGGAAGCAATCAGCCCCAGCATTTT.

Many counts were recorded for this clonotype. The J gene is TRBJ2-5, the V gene TRBV7-9; D remains unclear. The CDR3 consists of 14 residues. The germline V gene has CDR1 SEHNR and CDR2 FQNEAQ (reference sequence). V was shortened by 5 bases and J by 4 bases, with 14 bases between the two germline ends. CDR3: CASSRGWGGETQYF. CDR3 sequence (DNA): TGTGCCAGCAGCCGAGGTTGGGGTGGAGAGACCCAGTACTTC.

The table lists this clonotype with a count of one. The rearrangement uses TRBV5-6 and TRBJ2-3; TRBD2 might be the D (5 bases). Trimming pared 3 bases from V and 1 base from J, leaving 15 bases between. The CDR3 covers 16 residues. CDR1 SGHDT and CDR2 YYEEEE come from the germline V gene. DNA of the CDR3: TGTGCCAGCAGCTCACTAGAGGCAGTAGGCACAGATACGCAGTATTTT. This encodes CASSSLEAVGTDTQYF.